This T cell receptor (beta chain) was profiled in a study of blood T cells in healthy people across ages. Per germline, CDR1 SGDLS and CDR2 YYNGEE. The CDR3 runs 15 residues. With 5 bases removed from V and 2 bases from J, the gap between germline ends came to 15 bases. To note about this clonotype: Its target is not known.

Healthy Caucasian individuals from Russia aged about 6 to 95 were enrolled as donors. Isolation yielded PBMCs, at least 6 million per sample, in every case. Next came a second PCR, run for about 6 to 11 cycles, which used a sample-barcoded 5' primer along with a J-beta primer mix. TCRdb re-derived calls from the 5' RACE reads in MiXCR, one entry per CDR3 protein. The data hold about 1.6 million distinct CDR3 sequences, with 34% observed a single time. Whole-study findings and limits: Possibly confounding the expanded clonotype changes was the fact that donor CMV status was unknown. A strong correlation between TCR beta diversity and naive T cell percentage was seen.

V and J are TRBV9 and TRBJ2-3; possible D gene TRBD2, 5 bases. This clonotype was sampled from a woman aged 30 to 39 in good health. The sample was blood. CDR3 sequence (DNA): TGTGCCAGCAGTCCTTCGGTAGCGATCACAGATACGCAGTATTTT. This codes for CASSPSVAITDTQYF.